This entry describes one T cell receptor beta chain. This entry belongs to a study of OX40 agonist ivuxolimab in advanced cancers. The table came from immunoSEQ multiplex PCR; TCRdb's copy has only in-frame clones and leaves some out. The sample consists of approximately 61,000 clones, around nine tenths of them appearing once. The sequenced sample was CD4+ or CD8+ T cells sorted from blood, obtained in a trial of the OX40 agonist ivuxolimab. The receptor's source is an adult with an advanced solid tumor such as melanoma, head and neck, liver or kidney cancer.

This chain's CDR3 is CASSATSAAYNEQFF. The CDR3 coding sequence is TGCGCCAGCAGCGCAACCTCGGCGGCCTACAATGAGCAGTTCTTC. This chain uses TRBV5-1 with TRBJ2-1; D call uncertain. The V end lost 4 bases, the J end lost 2 bases, and 13 bases lay between the germline ends. The CDR3 contains 15 residues. Germline V gene data show CDR1 as SGHRS and CDR2 as YFSETQ.